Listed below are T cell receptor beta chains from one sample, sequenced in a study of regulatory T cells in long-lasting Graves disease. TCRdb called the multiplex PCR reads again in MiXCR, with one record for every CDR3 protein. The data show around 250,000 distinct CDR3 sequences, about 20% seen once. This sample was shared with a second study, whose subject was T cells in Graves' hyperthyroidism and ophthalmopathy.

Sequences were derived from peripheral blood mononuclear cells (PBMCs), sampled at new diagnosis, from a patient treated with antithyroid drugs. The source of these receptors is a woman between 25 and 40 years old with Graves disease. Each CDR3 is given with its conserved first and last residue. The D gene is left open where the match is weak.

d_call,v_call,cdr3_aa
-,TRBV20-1,CSASTGLPGELFF
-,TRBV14,CASSQNPPRETQYF
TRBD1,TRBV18,CASSRGQGGMNTEAFF
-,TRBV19,CASSIGRGNYGYTF
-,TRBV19,CASSGRLPGGSSYNEQFF
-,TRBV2,CASRGGLIYEQYF
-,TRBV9,CASSVVVGPRDTQYF
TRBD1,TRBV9,CASSSRDSGTDTQYF
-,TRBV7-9,CASSFRRAAYGYTF
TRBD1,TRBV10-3,CAISEDRVEQYF